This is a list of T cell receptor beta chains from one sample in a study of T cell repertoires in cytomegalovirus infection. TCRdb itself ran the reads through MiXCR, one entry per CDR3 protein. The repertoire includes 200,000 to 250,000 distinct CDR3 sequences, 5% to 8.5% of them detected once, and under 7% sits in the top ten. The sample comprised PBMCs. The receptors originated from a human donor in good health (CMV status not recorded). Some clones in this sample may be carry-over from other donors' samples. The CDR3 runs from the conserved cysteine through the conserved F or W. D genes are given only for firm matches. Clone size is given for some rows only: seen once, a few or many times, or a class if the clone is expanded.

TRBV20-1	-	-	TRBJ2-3	CSATGDQSTDTQYF	TGCAGTGCTACCGGGGATCAGAGCACAGATACGCAGTATTTT
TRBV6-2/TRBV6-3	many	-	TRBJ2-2	CASSYLAPPGTGELFF	TGTGCCAGCAGTTACCTGGCACCCCCAGGCACCGGGGAGCTGTTTTTT
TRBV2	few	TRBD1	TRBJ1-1	CASSPRTGRSEAFF	TGTGCCAGCAGTCCGAGGACAGGGAGGTCTGAAGCTTTCTTT
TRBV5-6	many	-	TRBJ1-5	CASSLRHLNQPQHF	TGTGCCAGCAGCTTAAGACACCTAAATCAGCCCCAGCATTTT
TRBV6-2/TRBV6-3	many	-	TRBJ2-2	CASSPPNKNTGELFF	TGTGCCAGCAGTCCGCCGAACAAGAACACCGGGGAGCTGTTTTTT
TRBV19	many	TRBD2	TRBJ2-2	CASNGLATGELFF	TGTGCCAGTAACGGACTAGCGACCGGGGAGCTGTTTTTT
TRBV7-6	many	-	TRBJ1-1	CASSLTGAGNTEAFF	TGTGCCAGCAGCTTAACGGGGGCCGGGAACACTGAAGCTTTCTTT
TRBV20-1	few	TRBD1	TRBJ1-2	CSAGHSGQGLGYTF	TGCAGTGCTGGACACTCGGGACAGGGATTAGGCTACACCTTC
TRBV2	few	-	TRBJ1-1	CASSEREANTEAFF	TGTGCCAGCAGTGAAAGGGAGGCGAACACTGAAGCTTTCTTT
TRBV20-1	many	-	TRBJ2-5	CSAGGDRYQPQYF	TGCAGTGCTGGAGGGGACCGCTACCAACCCCAGTACTTC
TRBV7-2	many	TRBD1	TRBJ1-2	CASSYRDSNYGYTF	TGTGCCAGCAGCTACCGGGACAGCAACTATGGCTACACCTTC
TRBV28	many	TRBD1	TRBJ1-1	CASSLSWTGKAFF	TGTGCCAGCAGTTTATCCTGGACAGGGAAAGCTTTCTTT
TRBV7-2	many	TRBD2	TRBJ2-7	CASSHTSGGNYEQYF	TGTGCCAGCAGCCATACTAGCGGGGGTAACTACGAGCAGTACTTC
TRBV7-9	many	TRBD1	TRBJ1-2	CASSPGQDRGYTF	TGTGCCAGCAGCCCTGGACAGGACCGAGGCTACACCTTC
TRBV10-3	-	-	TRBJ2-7	CAISGGLTYEQYF	TGTGCCATCAGTGGCGGACTAACCTACGAGCAGTACTTC
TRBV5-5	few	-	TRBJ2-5	CASSLPFGRQETQYF	TGTGCCAGCAGCTTGCCCTTCGGCCGGCAAGAGACCCAGTACTTC
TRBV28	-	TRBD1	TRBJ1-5	CASSFPGQGAYQPQHF	TGTGCCAGCAGTTTCCCCGGACAGGGGGCCTATCAGCCCCAGCATTTT
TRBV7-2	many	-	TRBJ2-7	CASSLEPDNYEQYF	TGTGCCAGCAGCTTAGAACCGGACAACTACGAGCAGTACTTC
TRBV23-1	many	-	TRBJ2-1	CASSQSSLIGAKNEQFF	TGCGCCAGCAGTCAATCGAGCCTGATCGGGGCAAAGAATGAGCAGTTCTTC
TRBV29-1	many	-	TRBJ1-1	CSVKDRRNTEAFF	TGCAGCGTAAAAGACAGAAGGAACACTGAAGCTTTCTTT
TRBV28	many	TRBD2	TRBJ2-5	CASSLYGLAGGNQETQYF	TGTGCCAGCAGTTTATATGGTCTAGCGGGGGGTAACCAAGAGACCCAGTACTTC
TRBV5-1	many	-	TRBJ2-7	CASSDQRQGGYEQYF	TGCGCCAGCAGCGATCAGAGACAGGGAGGCTACGAGCAGTACTTC
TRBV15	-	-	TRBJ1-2	CATSRVADPIYGYTF	TGTGCCACCAGCAGAGTCGCCGACCCAATCTATGGCTACACCTTC
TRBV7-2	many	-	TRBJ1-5	CASSLGQTPRQPQHF	TGTGCCAGCAGCTTAGGACAGACCCCTCGGCAGCCCCAGCATTTT
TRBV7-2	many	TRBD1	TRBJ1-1	CASSSDRVGTFF	TGTGCCAGCAGCTCCGACAGGGTTGGGACTTTCTTT
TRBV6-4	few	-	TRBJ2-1	CASSEFGEGSSYNEQFF	TGTGCCAGCAGTGAATTTGGGGAAGGTAGCTCCTACAATGAGCAGTTCTTC